This entry lists 16 T cell receptor beta chains sequenced from one sample in a study of T cell changes during pregnancy in multiple sclerosis. Only in-frame clones appear in the TCRdb table, and some are missing; sequencing was by immunoSEQ multiplex PCR. The top ten clones hold around 4.5% of a sample with 70,000 to 95,000 clones, 90% to 95% of them seen once. The specimen comprised peripheral blood, sampled in the first trimester of pregnancy. The source of these receptors is a female donor with multiple sclerosis, enrolled in a pregnancy study.

This clone is labeled as large (0.1 to 1%). The rearrangement links TRBV13 to TRBJ1-2; 9 positions agree with TRBD1. The V and J ends lost 5 bases and 8 bases, in that order; junction bases with no gene match: 6. The length of the CDR3 is 13 residues. Germline lookup yields CDR1 PRHDT and CDR2 FYEKMQ (reference sequence). CDR3 in amino acids: CASSGWTGEGYTF. Here the CDR3 DNA reads TGTGCCAGCAGCGGATGGACAGGGGAAGGCTACACCTTC.

The chain uses TRBV6-1 and TRBJ2-1; D uncertain. Germline V gene data show CDR1 as MNHNS and CDR2 as SASEGT. V lost 3 bases, J lost 0 bases, and 3 bases lay in between. This CDR3 region has 13 residues. The CDR3 loop reads CASSERSYNEQFF. For the CDR3, the DNA is TGTGCCAGCAGTGAGCGCTCCTACAATGAGCAGTTCTTC.

The chain is built from TRBV5-1 and TRBJ1-3, with D perhaps TRBD1 (6 bases). Trimming took off 0 bases at V and 4 bases at J, with 14 bases between the two ends. The CDR3 is 16 residues long. CDR1 is SGHRS, CDR2 YFSETQ, per germline. Written as DNA, the CDR3 is TGCGCCAGCAGCTTGGGCTTAACAGGGTTCGGAAACACCATATATTTT. It yields the protein CASSLGLTGFGNTIYF. The full variable domain, completed using reference TRBV5-1 and TRBJ1-3, is KAGVTQTPRYLIKTRGQQVTLSCSPISGHRSVSWYQQTPGQGLQFLFEYFSETQRNKGNFPGRFSGRQFSNSRSEMNVSTLELGDSALYLCASSLGLTGFGNTIYFGEGSWLTVV.

The chain couples TRBV5-1 to TRBJ2-5; a weak D match, TRBD2 (5 bases). There are 15 residues in the CDR3. Trimming removed 4 bases from V and 4 bases from J, with 17 bases in between. Germline CDR1 and CDR2: SGHRS and YFSETQ. For the CDR3, the DNA is TGCGCCAGCAGCCCGGCGGGCGGTGGAGGAGAGACCCAGTACTTC. Its translation: CASSPAGGGGETQYF.

The chain carries TRBV6-1 and TRBJ1-6; tentative D call: TRBD1 (5 bases). This CDR3 comprises 16 residues. CDR1 is MNHNS and CDR2 is SASEGT in the germline V gene. V lost 0 bases and J 0 bases, leaving 6 bases between the germline ends. CDR3 protein: CASSEAQGSYNSPLHF. CDR3 nucleotides: TGTGCCAGCAGTGAAGCCCAGGGCTCCTATAATTCACCCCTCCACTTT.

The rearrangement uses TRBV5-1 and TRBJ2-3, with 7 bases that match TRBD2. Germline values: CDR1 SGHRS, CDR2 YFSETQ. This CDR3 has 15 amino acids. Trimming cost V 4 bases and J 3 bases; bases outside gene matches: 8. CDR3 in DNA: TGCGCCAGCAGCCGCTTCAGCGGGGTAACAGATACGCAGTATTTT. Its translation: CASSRFSGVTDTQYF.

This chain links TRBV7-8 with TRBJ2-3; a possible D gene is TRBD2 (6 bases). Germline V gene data show CDR1 as SGHVS and CDR2 as FQNEAQ. The CDR3 covers 15 residues. V lost 5 bases, J lost 2 bases, and 14 bases lay in between. The CDR3 region is CASSTRDFITDTQYF. The CDR3 DNA is TGTGCCAGCAGCACCAGGGACTTTATCACAGATACGCAGTATTTT.

V and J are TRBV6-1 and TRBJ1-2, with D possibly being TRBD1 (5 bases). CDR1 is MNHNS and CDR2 is SASEGT in the germline V gene. The CDR3 is made up of 15 amino acids. V was clipped by 5 bases and J by 7 bases, with 20 bases between them. For the CDR3, the DNA is TGTGCCAGCAGTAAGACCGGGACTCTGGAGGGTGGCTACACCTTC. It codes for CASSKTGTLEGGYTF.

The chain carries TRBV11-2 and TRBJ1-1; 7 nucleotides align to TRBD1. Per the germline V gene, CDR1 is SGHAT and CDR2 is FQNNGV. This CDR3 is 17 amino acids long. V shed 1 base and J 0 bases; nucleotides not matched to a gene: 8. CDR3 nucleotide sequence: TGTGCCAGCAGCTTAGGACTAAGACAGGGTTTGAACACTGAAGCTTTCTTT. It encodes CASSLGLRQGLNTEAFF.

This rearrangement joins TRBV27 to TRBJ1-2; a possible D gene is TRBD1 (6 bases). Germline assignment: CDR1 MNHEY and CDR2 SMNVEV (reference sequence). V dropped 4 bases and J dropped 3 bases, with 15 bases sitting between them. There are 15 residues in the CDR3. The CDR3 DNA follows: TGTGCCAGCAGTTATTCGGGGGGCGGTTACTATGGCTACACCTTC. Its protein is CASSYSGGGYYGYTF.

This sequence joins TRBV18 and TRBJ2-7, with D perhaps matching TRBD2 (7 bases). In germline, CDR1 is KGHSH, CDR2 LQKENI. This CDR3 has 17 residues. Trimming shortened V by 4 bases and J by 3 bases, and 22 bases separated the two germline ends. This CDR3 reads CASSHERGGAPDYEQYF. The CDR3 DNA sequence: TGTGCCAGCTCACACGAGAGAGGGGGGGCCCCTGACTACGAGCAGTACTTC.

V gene TRBV5-4 combines with J gene TRBJ2-7; 8 bases line up with TRBD1. The CDR3 covers 13 residues. The ends lost 4 bases at V and 2 bases at J; junction bases unmatched: 2. Germline loops: CDR1 SGHNT, CDR2 YYREEE (reference sequence). CDR3 loop: CASSQGQAYEQYF. CDR3 sequence (DNA): TGTGCCAGCAGCCAGGGACAGGCCTACGAGCAGTACTTC.

V usage is TRBV5-1 and J usage is TRBJ2-3; 9 bases are a match to TRBD1. This CDR3 spans 14 amino acids. Looked up from germline, CDR1 is SGHRS and CDR2 is YFSETQ. J lost 5 bases, V lost 6 bases, and 7 bases had no gene match. Written as DNA, the CDR3 is TGCGCCAGCACCCGGGACAGGGTAGGAGATACGCAGTATTTT. Translating it yields CASTRDRVGDTQYF.

The chain couples TRBV18 to TRBJ1-1; no clear D. Per germline, CDR1 KGHSH and CDR2 LQKENI. The CDR3 loop spans 18 amino acids. Trimming left V 3 bases short and J 5 bases short, with 25 bases between. The CDR3 DNA reads TGTGCCAGCTCACCCCTTCATTGGAGATCCCTGTCGAAGACTGAAGCTTTCTTT. This translates into CASSPLHWRSLSKTEAFF.

This chain links TRBV27 with TRBJ2-3; 8 bases agree with TRBD1. In germline, CDR1 is MNHEY, CDR2 SMNVEV (reference sequence). V lost 5 bases and J lost 2; bases outside the gene matches: 15. CDR3 length: 18 amino acids. The DNA of the CDR3 is TGTGCCAGCAGTCGCTACCACTCCGGGACAGGTTACACAGATACGCAGTATTTT. Protein: CASSRYHSGTGYTDTQYF.

The J gene is TRBJ1-1, the V gene TRBV27; no clear D gene. Deletions cut 3 bases from V and 0 bases from J, with 11 bases between. The length of the CDR3 is 15 residues. From germline, CDR1 is MNHEY and CDR2 SMNVEV (reference sequence). CDR3 residues: CASSLSPPMNTEAFF. CDR3 nucleotides: TGTGCCAGCAGTTTGTCCCCTCCTATGAACACTGAAGCTTTCTTT.